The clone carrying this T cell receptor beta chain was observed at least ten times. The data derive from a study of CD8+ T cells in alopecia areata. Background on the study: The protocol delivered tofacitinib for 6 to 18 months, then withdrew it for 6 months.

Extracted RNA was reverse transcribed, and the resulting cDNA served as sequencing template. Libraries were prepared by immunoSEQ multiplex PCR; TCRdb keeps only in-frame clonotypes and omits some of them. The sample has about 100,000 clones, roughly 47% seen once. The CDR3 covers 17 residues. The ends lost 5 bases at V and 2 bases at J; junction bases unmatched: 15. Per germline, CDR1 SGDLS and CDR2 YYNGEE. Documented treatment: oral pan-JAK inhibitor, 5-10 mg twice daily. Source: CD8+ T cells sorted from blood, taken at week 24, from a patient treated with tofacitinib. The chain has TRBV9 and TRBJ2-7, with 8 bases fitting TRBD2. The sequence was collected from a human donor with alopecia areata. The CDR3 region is CASRTRTGTRMPYEQYF. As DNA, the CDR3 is TGTGCCAGCAGGACCCGTACAGGGACTAGAATGCCCTACGAGCAGTACTTC.